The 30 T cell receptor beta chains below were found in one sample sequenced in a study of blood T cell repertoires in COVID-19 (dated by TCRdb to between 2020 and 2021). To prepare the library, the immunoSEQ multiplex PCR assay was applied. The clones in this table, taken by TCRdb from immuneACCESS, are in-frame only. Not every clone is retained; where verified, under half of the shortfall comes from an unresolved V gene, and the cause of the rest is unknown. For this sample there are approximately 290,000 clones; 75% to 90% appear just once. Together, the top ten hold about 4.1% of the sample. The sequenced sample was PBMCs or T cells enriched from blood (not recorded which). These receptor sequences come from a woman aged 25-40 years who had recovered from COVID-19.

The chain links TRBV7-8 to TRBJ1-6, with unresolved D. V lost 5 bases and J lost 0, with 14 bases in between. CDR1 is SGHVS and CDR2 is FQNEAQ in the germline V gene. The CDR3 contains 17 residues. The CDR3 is CASSDTPTSSYNSPLHF. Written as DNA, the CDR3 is TGTGCCAGCAGCGACACACCCACTAGCTCCTATAATTCACCCCTCCACTTT.

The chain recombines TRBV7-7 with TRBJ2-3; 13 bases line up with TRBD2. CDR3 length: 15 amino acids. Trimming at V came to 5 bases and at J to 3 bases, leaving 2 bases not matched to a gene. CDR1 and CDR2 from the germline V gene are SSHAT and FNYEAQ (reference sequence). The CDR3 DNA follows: TGTGCCAGCAGCACGGGACTAGCGGGGACAGATACGCAGTATTTT. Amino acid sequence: CASSTGLAGTDTQYF.

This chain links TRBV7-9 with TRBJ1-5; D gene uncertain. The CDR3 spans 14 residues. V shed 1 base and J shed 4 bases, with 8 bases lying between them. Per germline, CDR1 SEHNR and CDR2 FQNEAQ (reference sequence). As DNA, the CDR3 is TGTGCCAGCAGCTTAGGGAGAAGGAATCAGCCCCAGCATTTT. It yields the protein CASSLGRRNQPQHF. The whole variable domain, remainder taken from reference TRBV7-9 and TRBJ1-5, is DTGVSQNPRHKITKRGQNVTFRCDPISEHNRLYWYRQTLGQGPEFLTYFQNEAQLEKSRLLSDRFSAERPKGSFSTLEIQRTEQGDSAMYLCASSLGRRNQPQHFGDGTRLSIL.

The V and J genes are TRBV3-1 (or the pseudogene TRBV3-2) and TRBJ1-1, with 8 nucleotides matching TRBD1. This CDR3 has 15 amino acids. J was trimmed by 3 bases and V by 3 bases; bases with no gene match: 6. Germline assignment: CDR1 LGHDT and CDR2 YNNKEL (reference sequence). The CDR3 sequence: CASSHSGQGHTEAFF. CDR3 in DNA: TGTGCCAGCAGCCACTCCGGACAGGGCCACACTGAAGCTTTCTTT.

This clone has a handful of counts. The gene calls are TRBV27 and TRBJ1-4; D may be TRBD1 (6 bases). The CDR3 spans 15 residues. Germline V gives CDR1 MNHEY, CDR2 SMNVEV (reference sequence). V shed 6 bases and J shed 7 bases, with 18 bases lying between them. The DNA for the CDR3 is TGTGCCAGCAGAAGAACACAGGGCGTCTTTGAAAAACTGTTTTTT. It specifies CASRRTQGVFEKLFF.

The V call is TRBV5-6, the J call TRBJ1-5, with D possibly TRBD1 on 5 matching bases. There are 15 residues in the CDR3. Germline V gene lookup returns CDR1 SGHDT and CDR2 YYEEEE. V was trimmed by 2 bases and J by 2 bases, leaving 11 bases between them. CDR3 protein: CASSFWGMGNQPQHF. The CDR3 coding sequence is TGTGCCAGCAGCTTTTGGGGCATGGGCAATCAGCCCCAGCATTTT.

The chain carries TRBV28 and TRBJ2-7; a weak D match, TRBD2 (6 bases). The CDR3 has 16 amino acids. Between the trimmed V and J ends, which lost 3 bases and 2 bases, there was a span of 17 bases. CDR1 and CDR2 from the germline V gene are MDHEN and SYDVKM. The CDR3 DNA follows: TGTGCCAGCAGTTTGCCTACGAGAGCGGGCGCCTACGAGCAGTACTTC. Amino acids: CASSLPTRAGAYEQYF. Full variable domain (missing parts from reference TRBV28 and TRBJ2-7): DVKVTQSSRYLVKRTGEKVFLECVQDMDHENMFWYRQDPGLGLRLIYFSYDVKMKEKGDIPEGYSVSREKKERFSLILESASTNQTSMYLCASSLPTRAGAYEQYFGPGTRLTVT.

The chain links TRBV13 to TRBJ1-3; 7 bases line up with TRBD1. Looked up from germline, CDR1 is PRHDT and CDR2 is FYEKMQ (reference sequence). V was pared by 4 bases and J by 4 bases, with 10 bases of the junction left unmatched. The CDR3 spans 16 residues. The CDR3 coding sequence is TGTGCCAGCAGCTCCTATCACGACAGGGTAGGAAACACCATATATTTT. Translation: CASSSYHDRVGNTIYF.

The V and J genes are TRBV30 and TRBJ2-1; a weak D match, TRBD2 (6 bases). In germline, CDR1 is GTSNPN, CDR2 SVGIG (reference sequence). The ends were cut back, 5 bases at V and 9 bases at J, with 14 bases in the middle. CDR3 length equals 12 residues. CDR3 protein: CAWGAGIGEQFF. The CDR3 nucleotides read TGTGCCTGGGGGGCGGGAATTGGTGAGCAGTTCTTC.

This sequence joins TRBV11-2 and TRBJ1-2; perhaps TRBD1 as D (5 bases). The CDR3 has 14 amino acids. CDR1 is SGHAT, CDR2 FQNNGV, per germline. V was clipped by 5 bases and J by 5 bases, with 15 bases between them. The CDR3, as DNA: TGTGCCAGCAGCCTGGGGCATATTTATTATGGCTACACCTTC. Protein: CASSLGHIYYGYTF.

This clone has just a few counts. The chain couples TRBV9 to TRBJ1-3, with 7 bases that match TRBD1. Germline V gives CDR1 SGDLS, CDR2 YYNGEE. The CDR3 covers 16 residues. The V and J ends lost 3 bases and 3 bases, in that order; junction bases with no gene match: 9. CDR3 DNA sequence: TGTGCCAGCAGCGCCCATACAGGGGATATTGGAAACACCATATATTTT. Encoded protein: CASSAHTGDIGNTIYF. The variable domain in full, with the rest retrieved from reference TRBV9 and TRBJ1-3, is DSGVTQTPKHLITATGQRVTLRCSPRSGDLSVYWYQQSLDQGLQFLIQYYNGEERAKGNILERFSAQQFPDLHSELNLSSLELGDSALYFCASSAHTGDIGNTIYFGEGSWLTVV.

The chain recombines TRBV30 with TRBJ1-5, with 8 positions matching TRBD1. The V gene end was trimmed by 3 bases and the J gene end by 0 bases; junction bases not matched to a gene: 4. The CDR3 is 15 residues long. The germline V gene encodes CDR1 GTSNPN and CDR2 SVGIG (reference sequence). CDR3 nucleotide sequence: TGTGCCTGGAGGTTGACAGGGGCTAGCAATCAGCCCCAGCATTTT. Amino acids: CAWRLTGASNQPQHF.

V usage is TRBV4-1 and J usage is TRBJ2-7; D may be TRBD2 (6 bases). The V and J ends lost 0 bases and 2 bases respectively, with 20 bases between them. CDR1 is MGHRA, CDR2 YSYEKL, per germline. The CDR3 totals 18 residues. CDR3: CASSQESHTNGGTYEQYF. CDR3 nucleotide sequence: TGCGCCAGCAGCCAAGAAAGCCACACTAATGGGGGGACCTACGAGCAGTACTTC.

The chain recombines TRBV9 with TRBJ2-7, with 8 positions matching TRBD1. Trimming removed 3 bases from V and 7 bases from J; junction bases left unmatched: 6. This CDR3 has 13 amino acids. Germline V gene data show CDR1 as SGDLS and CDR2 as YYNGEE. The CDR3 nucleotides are TGTGCCAGCAGCGGACAGGGGAAAGGGGAGCAGTACTTC. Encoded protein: CASSGQGKGEQYF. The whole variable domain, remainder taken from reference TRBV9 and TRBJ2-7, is DSGVTQTPKHLITATGQRVTLRCSPRSGDLSVYWYQQSLDQGLQFLIQYYNGEERAKGNILERFSAQQFPDLHSELNLSSLELGDSALYFCASSGQGKGEQYFGPGTRLTVT.

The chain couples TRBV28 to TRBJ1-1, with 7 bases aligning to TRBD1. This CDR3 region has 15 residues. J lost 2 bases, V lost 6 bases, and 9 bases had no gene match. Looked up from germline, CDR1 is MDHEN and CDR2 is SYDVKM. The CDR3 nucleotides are TGTGCCAGCAGGCTACACAGGGGTAGAAACACTGAAGCTTTCTTT. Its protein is CASRLHRGRNTEAFF.

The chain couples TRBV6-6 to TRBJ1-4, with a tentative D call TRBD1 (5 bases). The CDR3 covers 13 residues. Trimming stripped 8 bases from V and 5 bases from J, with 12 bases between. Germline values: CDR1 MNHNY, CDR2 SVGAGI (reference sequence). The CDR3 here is CASGGNLNEKLFF. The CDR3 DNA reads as TGTGCCAGCGGGGGGAATCTGAATGAAAAACTGTTTTTT.

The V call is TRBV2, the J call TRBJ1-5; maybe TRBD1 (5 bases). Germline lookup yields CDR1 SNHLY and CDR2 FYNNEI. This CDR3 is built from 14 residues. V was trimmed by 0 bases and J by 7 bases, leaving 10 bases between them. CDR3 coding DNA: TGTGCCAGCAGTGAAGCAACAGGATACCAGCCCCAGCATTTT. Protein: CASSEATGYQPQHF.

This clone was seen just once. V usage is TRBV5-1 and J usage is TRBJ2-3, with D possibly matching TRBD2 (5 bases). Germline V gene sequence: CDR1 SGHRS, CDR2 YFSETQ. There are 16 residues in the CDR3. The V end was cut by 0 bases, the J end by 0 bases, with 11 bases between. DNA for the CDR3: TGCGCCAGCAGCTTGGACCTAGCAAGAAGCACAGATACGCAGTATTTT. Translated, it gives CASSLDLARSTDTQYF.

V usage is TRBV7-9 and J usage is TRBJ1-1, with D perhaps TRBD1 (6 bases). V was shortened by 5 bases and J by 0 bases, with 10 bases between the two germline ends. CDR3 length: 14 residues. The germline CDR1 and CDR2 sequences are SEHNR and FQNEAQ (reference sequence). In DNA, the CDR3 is TGTGCCAGCAGCCTACAGGGCCTGAACACTGAAGCTTTCTTT. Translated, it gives CASSLQGLNTEAFF.

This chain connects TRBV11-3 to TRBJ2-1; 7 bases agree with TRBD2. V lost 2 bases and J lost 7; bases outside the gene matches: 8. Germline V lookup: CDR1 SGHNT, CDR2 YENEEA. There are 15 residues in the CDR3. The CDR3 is CASSLSGAQGNEQFF. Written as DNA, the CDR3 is TGTGCCAGCAGCTTAAGCGGGGCCCAAGGGAATGAGCAGTTCTTC.

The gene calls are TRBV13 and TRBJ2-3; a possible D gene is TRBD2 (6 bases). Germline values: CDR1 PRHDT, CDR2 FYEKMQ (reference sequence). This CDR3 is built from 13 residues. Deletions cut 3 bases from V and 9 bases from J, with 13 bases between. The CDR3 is CASSFRGTVTQYF. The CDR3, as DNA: TGTGCCAGCAGCTTCCGAGGGACTGTCACGCAGTATTTT. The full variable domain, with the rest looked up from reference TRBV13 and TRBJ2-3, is AAGVIQSPRHLIKEKRETATLKCYPIPRHDTVYWYQQGPGQDPQFLISFYEKMQSDKGSIPDRFSAQQFSDYHSELNMSSLELGDSALYFCASSFRGTVTQYFGPGTRLTVL.

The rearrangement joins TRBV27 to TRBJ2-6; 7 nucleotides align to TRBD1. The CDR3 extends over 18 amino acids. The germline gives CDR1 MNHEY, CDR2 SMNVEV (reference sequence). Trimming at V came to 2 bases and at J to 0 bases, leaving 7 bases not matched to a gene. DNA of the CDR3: TGTGCCAGCAGTTTAAGACGACAGGGTTTCTCTGGGGCCAACGTCCTGACTTTC. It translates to CASSLRRQGFSGANVLTF. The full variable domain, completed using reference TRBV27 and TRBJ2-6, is EAQVTQNPRYLITVTGKKLTVTCSQNMNHEYMSWYRQDPGLGLRQIYYSMNVEVTDKGDVPEGYKVSRKEKRNFPLILESPSPNQTSLYFCASSLRRQGFSGANVLTFGAGSRLTVL.

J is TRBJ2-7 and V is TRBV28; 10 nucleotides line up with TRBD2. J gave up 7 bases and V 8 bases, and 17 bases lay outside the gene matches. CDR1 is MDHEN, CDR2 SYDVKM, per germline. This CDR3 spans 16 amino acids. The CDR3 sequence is CASSETASGSSREQYF. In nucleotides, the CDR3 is TGTGCCAGCTCCGAAACCGCTAGCGGGAGTTCGAGGGAGCAGTACTTC. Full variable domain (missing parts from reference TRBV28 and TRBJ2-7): DVKVTQSSRYLVKRTGEKVFLECVQDMDHENMFWYRQDPGLGLRLIYFSYDVKMKEKGDIPEGYSVSREKKERFSLILESASTNQTSMYLCASSETASGSSREQYFGPGTRLTVT.

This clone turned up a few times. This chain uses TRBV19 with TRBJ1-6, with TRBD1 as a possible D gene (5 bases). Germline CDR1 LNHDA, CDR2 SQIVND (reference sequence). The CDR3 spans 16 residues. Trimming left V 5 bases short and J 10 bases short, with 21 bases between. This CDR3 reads CASSPSWTLRPSPLHF. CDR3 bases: TGTGCCAGTAGTCCATCCTGGACACTACGGCCCTCACCCCTCCACTTT.

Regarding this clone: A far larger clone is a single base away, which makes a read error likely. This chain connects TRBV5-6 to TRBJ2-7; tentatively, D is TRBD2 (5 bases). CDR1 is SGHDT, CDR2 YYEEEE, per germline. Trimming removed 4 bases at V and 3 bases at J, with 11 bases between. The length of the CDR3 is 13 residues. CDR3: CASSPGRDYEQYF. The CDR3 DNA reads TGTGCCAGCAGCCCCGGACGGGACTACGAGCAGTACTTC.

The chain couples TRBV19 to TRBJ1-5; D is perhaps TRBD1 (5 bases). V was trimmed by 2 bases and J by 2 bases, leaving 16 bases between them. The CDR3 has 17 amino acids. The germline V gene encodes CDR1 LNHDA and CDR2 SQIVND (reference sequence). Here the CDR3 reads CASSIFLTQGGNQPQHF. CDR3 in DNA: TGTGCCAGTAGTATATTTCTCACGCAGGGTGGCAATCAGCCCCAGCATTTT.

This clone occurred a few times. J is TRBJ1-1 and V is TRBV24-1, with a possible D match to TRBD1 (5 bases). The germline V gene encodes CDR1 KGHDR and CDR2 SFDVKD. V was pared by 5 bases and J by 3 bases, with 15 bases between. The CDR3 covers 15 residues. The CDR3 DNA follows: TGTGCCACCAGTGCTGCCGGTGGGGGGTACACTGAAGCTTTCTTT. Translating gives CATSAAGGGYTEAFF.

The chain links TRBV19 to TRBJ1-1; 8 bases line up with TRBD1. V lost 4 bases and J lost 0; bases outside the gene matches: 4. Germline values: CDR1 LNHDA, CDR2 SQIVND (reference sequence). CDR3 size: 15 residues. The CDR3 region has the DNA TGTGCCAGTAGTACTCGACAGGGGTTGAACACTGAAGCTTTCTTT. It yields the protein CASSTRQGLNTEAFF.

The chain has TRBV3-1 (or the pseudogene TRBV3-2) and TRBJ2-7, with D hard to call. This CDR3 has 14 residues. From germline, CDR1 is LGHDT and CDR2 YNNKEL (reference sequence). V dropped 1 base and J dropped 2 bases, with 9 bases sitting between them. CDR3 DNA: TGTGCCAGCAGCCAAGTTCTCTCTACCTACGAGCAGTACTTC. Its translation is CASSQVLSTYEQYF.

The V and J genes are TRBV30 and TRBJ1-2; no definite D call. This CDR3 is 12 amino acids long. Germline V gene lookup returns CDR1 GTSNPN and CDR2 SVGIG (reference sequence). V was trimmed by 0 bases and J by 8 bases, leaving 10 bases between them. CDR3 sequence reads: CAWSVPLGGYTF. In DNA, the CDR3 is TGTGCCTGGAGTGTCCCCCTCGGGGGCTACACCTTC. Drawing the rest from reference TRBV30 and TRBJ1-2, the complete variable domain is SQTIHQWPATLVQPVGSPLSLECTVEGTSNPNLYWYRQAAGRGLQLLFYSVGIGQISSEVPQNLSASRPQDRQFILSSKKLLLSDSGFYLCAWSVPLGGYTFGSGTRLTVV.